One sample yielded the 28 T cell receptor beta chains listed below, sequenced in a study of blood T cell repertoires in COVID-19. The repertoire was sequenced with immunoSEQ multiplex PCR; TCRdb's copy has only in-frame clones and lacks some. The data contain about 100,000 clones, 80% of them seen just once; the ten biggest clones take up approximately 9%. Sequenced sample: peripheral blood. These receptor sequences come from a man aged 50 to 59 who had recovered from COVID-19.

The chain has TRBV2 and TRBJ1-5, with 8 positions matching TRBD1. V gave up 7 bases and J gave up 2 bases; unmatched junction bases: 10. The CDR3 consists of 16 residues. Germline V CDR1 and CDR2: SNHLY, FYNNEI. CDR3 DNA: TGTGCCAGCATCTTGGACAGGGAGGGTCGCAATCAGCCCCAGCATTTT. Amino acids: CASILDREGRNQPQHF.

The chain couples TRBV18 to TRBJ1-5; D remains ambiguous. Germline V CDR1 and CDR2: KGHSH, LQKENI. The CDR3 sequence is 13 residues long. V was clipped by 2 bases and J by 9 bases, with 11 bases between them. CDR3 nucleotides: TGTGCCAGCTCACCATATGAGGGCTCGCCCCAGCATTTT. Its translation is CASSPYEGSPQHF.

This chain joins TRBV20-1 and TRBJ2-1; TRBD1 matches 9 bases. The germline CDR1 and CDR2 sequences are DFQATT and SNEGSKA (reference sequence). This CDR3 region has 15 residues. V was pared by 3 bases and J by 4 bases, with 7 bases of the junction left unmatched. CDR3 in DNA: TGCAGTGCTAGTGGGGGGACAGGGCCTTACAATGAGCAGTTCTTC. Translation: CSASGGTGPYNEQFF.

This chain joins TRBV7-6 and TRBJ2-7, with TRBD1 as a possible D gene (5 bases). Per germline, CDR1 SGHVS and CDR2 FNYEAQ. This CDR3 is built from 15 residues. Trimming took 5 bases from V and 4 from J, leaving 18 bases between them. DNA of the CDR3: TGTGCCAGCAGCCCCCGACCCGGTTCAGGGTACGAGCAGTACTTC. Its protein product is CASSPRPGSGYEQYF.

V is TRBV7-9 and J is TRBJ2-1; D is unclear. The CDR3 runs to 15 residues. Germline CDR1 SEHNR, CDR2 FQNEAQ (reference sequence). Deletions cut 5 bases from V and 4 bases from J, with 15 bases between. This chain's CDR3 is CASSPTQRSYNEQFF. CDR3 bases: TGTGCCAGCAGCCCTACCCAGCGCTCTTACAATGAGCAGTTCTTC.

The CDR3 here is CASDLLGGYGYTF. The CDR3 DNA sequence: TGTGCCAGCGACCTCTTAGGGGGATATGGCTACACCTTC. The rearrangement joins TRBV6-5 to TRBJ1-2, with D tentatively TRBD1 (6 bases). Germline CDR1 is MNHEY and CDR2 is SVGAGI. V was pared by 8 bases and J by 5 bases, with 15 bases between. This CDR3 is 13 amino acids long.

The V gene is TRBV14, the J gene TRBJ1-2, with a tentative D call TRBD1 (5 bases). This CDR3 comprises 14 residues. Germline-derived CDR1 and CDR2 are SGHDN and FVKESK. The germline V and J ends were trimmed by 0 bases and 4 bases, with 9 bases remaining between them. CDR3 DNA sequence: TGTGCCAGCAGCCAAGATCGGGGGTTCTATGGCTACACCTTC. Residues: CASSQDRGFYGYTF. Together with reference TRBV14 and TRBJ1-2, the CDR3 gives the full variable domain: EAGVTQFPSHSVIEKGQTVTLRCDPISGHDNLYWYRRVMGKEIKFLLHFVKESKQDESGMPNNRFLAERTGGTYSTLKVQPAELEDSGVYFCASSQDRGFYGYTFGSGTRLTVV.

J is TRBJ2-5 and V is TRBV5-1; tentatively, D is TRBD2 (6 bases). V lost 4 bases to trimming and J lost 5 bases, with 15 bases between them. The germline gives CDR1 SGHRS, CDR2 YFSETQ. The CDR3 has 14 residues. The CDR3 loop is CASSLGRLQETQYF. The CDR3 nucleotides read TGCGCCAGCAGCCTCGGGAGATTACAGGAGACCCAGTACTTC.

The genes are TRBV29-1 and TRBJ2-5; D unclear. The germline CDR1 and CDR2 sequences are SQVTM and ANQGSEA. The CDR3 is 11 amino acids. Trimming took off 3 bases at V and 3 bases at J, with 5 bases between the two ends. CDR3 amino acids: CSVDPEETQYF. The CDR3 coding sequence is TGCAGCGTTGATCCAGAAGAGACCCAGTACTTC.

This clone was observed a single time. The chain has TRBV19 and TRBJ1-4; possible D gene TRBD1, 5 bases. Germline lookup yields CDR1 LNHDA and CDR2 SQIVND (reference sequence). Trimming left V 4 bases short and J 5 bases short, with 20 bases between. This CDR3 has 17 amino acids. The CDR3 DNA is TGTGCCAGTAGTACTATCATCGGACGACAGTCGAATGAAAAACTGTTTTTT. Translating gives CASSTIIGRQSNEKLFF.

This chain links TRBV28 with TRBJ1-4; D is possibly TRBD1 (6 bases). Between the trimmed V and J ends, which lost 4 bases and 3 bases, there was a span of 9 bases. CDR3 size: 14 residues. Germline lookup yields CDR1 MDHEN and CDR2 SYDVKM. The CDR3 coding sequence is TGTGCCAGCAGTTCCGGACAGTCTAATGAAAAACTGTTTTTT. It is translated as CASSSGQSNEKLFF.

This clone was counted a few times. The chain carries TRBV18 and TRBJ1-4, with TRBD1 matching over 11 bases. The CDR3 is 15 residues long. Germline trimming cut 3 bases from V and 7 bases from J; bases unmatched to any gene: 4. The germline gives CDR1 KGHSH, CDR2 LQKENI. The CDR3, as DNA: TGTGCCAGCTCACCCTGGACAGGGGGCGTTGAAAAACTGTTTTTT. This gives the protein CASSPWTGGVEKLFF.

To note about this clone: Mismatch with germline at one junction end may stem from a read error. DNA of the CDR3: TGCGCCAGCAGCCAAGCGGGGGTATCTGGGAACACCATATATTTT. Amino acids: CASSQAGVSGNTIYF. This chain connects TRBV4-1 to TRBJ1-3, with D possibly TRBD1 on 5 matching bases. The CDR3 is 15 amino acids. Germline CDR1 MGHRA, CDR2 YSYEKL.

CDR3 in amino acids: CASSLGEGAYGYTF. CDR3 coding DNA: TGTGCCAGCAGCTTAGGTGAAGGGGCCTATGGCTACACCTTC. The chain joins TRBV11-2 to TRBJ1-2, with D maybe TRBD1 (5 bases). Deletions cut 1 base from V and 4 bases from J, with 10 bases between. The CDR3 covers 14 residues. Germline V gene lookup returns CDR1 SGHAT and CDR2 FQNNGV.

V gene TRBV3-1 (or the pseudogene TRBV3-2) combines with J gene TRBJ2-6; the match to TRBD2 covers 9 bases. V shed 0 bases and J 2 bases; nucleotides not matched to a gene: 20. Germline CDR1 and CDR2: LGHDT and YNNKEL (reference sequence). The CDR3 spans 23 residues. This CDR3 reads CASSQEGGGRAVIGSAGANVLTF. In nucleotides, the CDR3 is TGTGCCAGCAGCCAAGAAGGGGGCGGGAGGGCCGTCATCGGTAGCGCTGGGGCCAACGTCCTGACTTTC.

This rearrangement joins TRBV7-9 to TRBJ2-1; the D gene is possibly TRBD1 (5 bases). Germline V gives CDR1 SEHNR, CDR2 FQNEAQ (reference sequence). CDR3 length: 12 residues. V dropped 4 bases and J dropped 8 bases, with 9 bases sitting between them. The CDR3 here is CASSSSGYEQFF. CDR3 DNA: TGTGCCAGCAGCTCATCAGGGTATGAGCAGTTCTTC. The entire variable domain, with the rest obtained from reference TRBV7-9 and TRBJ2-1, is as follows: DTGVSQNPRHKITKRGQNVTFRCDPISEHNRLYWYRQTLGQGPEFLTYFQNEAQLEKSRLLSDRFSAERPKGSFSTLEIQRTEQGDSAMYLCASSSSGYEQFFGPGTRLTVL.

The chain joins TRBV19 to TRBJ2-5; TRBD2 agrees at 7 bases. This CDR3 contains 14 residues. V trimming: 4 bases; J trimming: 2 bases; junction bases outside the gene matches: 4. The V gene's germline CDR1 is LNHDA and CDR2 SQIVND (reference sequence). The CDR3, as DNA: TGTGCCAGTAGTAAGCTAGCGGAACAAGAGACCCAGTACTTC. Protein product: CASSKLAEQETQYF.

V and J are TRBV7-9 and TRBJ2-6, with 7 positions matching TRBD1. CDR1 and CDR2 from the germline V gene are SEHNR and FQNEAQ (reference sequence). Losses at the gene ends were 5 bases for V and 2 bases for J; bases not matched to a gene: 6. This CDR3 comprises 16 residues. The DNA of the CDR3 is TGTGCCAGCAGCACCGGGACAGAAACTGGGGCCAACGTCCTGACTTTC. Translated: CASSTGTETGANVLTF. The full variable domain, rest sourced from reference TRBV7-9 and TRBJ2-6, is DTGVSQNPRHKITKRGQNVTFRCDPISEHNRLYWYRQTLGQGPEFLTYFQNEAQLEKSRLLSDRFSAERPKGSFSTLEIQRTEQGDSAMYLCASSTGTETGANVLTFGAGSRLTVL.

The chain uses TRBV5-1 and TRBJ1-1; D call uncertain. Per germline, CDR1 SGHRS and CDR2 YFSETQ. The CDR3 runs 14 residues. With 1 base removed from V and 1 base from J, the gap between germline ends came to 8 bases. In nucleotides, the CDR3 is TGCGCCAGCAGCTTGAACAGTGCGAACACTGAAGCTTTCTTT. This sequence encodes CASSLNSANTEAFF.

V usage is TRBV27 and J usage is TRBJ1-5; D call uncertain. This CDR3 region has 14 residues. Germline CDR1 reads MNHEY; CDR2 reads SMNVEV (reference sequence). Between the trimmed V and J ends, which lost 6 bases and 5 bases, there was a span of 14 bases. CDR3 sequence reads: CASSASSGYQPQHF. CDR3 bases: TGTGCCAGCAGCGCCTCTTCGGGGTATCAGCCCCAGCATTTT.

The rearrangement uses TRBV19 and TRBJ1-3, with D unclear. Germline V lookup: CDR1 LNHDA, CDR2 SQIVND (reference sequence). CDR3 length: 12 residues. V lost 8 bases to trimming and J lost 1 base, with 6 bases between them. CDR3 nucleotide sequence: TGTGCCAGTGTTAGTTCTGGAAACACCATATATTTT. It codes for CASVSSGNTIYF.

The table lists this clone with a count of one. The gene calls are TRBV6-6 and TRBJ1-1; D remains unclear. V was cut by 2 bases and J by 5 bases, with 12 bases left in between. Germline V gene lookup returns CDR1 MNHNY and CDR2 SVGAGI (reference sequence). The CDR3 has 14 amino acids. The CDR3, as DNA: TGTGCCAGCAGTTACGCGCACGGAGGGACTGAAGCTTTCTTT. It specifies CASSYAHGGTEAFF.

The rearrangement joins TRBV5-5 to TRBJ2-7; D perhaps matches TRBD1 (5 bases). The CDR3 runs to 14 residues. The germline CDR1 and CDR2 sequences are SGHKS and YYEKEE (reference sequence). V lost 0 bases and J lost 2, with 9 bases in between. Here the CDR3 reads CASSLVVGAYEQYF. CDR3 coding DNA: TGTGCCAGCAGCTTGGTTGTAGGGGCCTACGAGCAGTACTTC.

The CDR3 sequence: CASARTNNYGYTF. The CDR3 bases are TGTGCCAGTGCCCGGACAAATAACTATGGCTACACCTTC. V usage is TRBV19 and J usage is TRBJ1-2, with D possibly TRBD1 on 5 matching bases. The length of the CDR3 is 13 residues. Per the germline V gene, CDR1 is LNHDA and CDR2 is SQIVND (reference sequence). Trimming took off 8 bases at V and 1 base at J, with 11 bases between the two ends.

This sequence joins TRBV3-1 (or the pseudogene TRBV3-2) and TRBJ1-6; TRBD1 aligns across 10 bases. The trim removed 1 base at V and 11 bases at J, leaving 8 bases unmatched. The CDR3 contains 16 residues. Germline loops: CDR1 LGHDT, CDR2 YNNKEL (reference sequence). The CDR3: CASSQGGQGLFPPLHF. The DNA for the CDR3 is TGTGCCAGCAGCCAAGGGGGACAGGGGCTTTTTCCACCCCTCCACTTT.

This clone was recorded once. The chain uses TRBV6-5 and TRBJ2-7; possible D gene TRBD1, 6 bases. The CDR3 consists of 12 residues. Trimming took 8 bases from V and 4 from J, leaving 12 bases between them. From germline, CDR1 is MNHEY and CDR2 SVGAGI. CDR3 bases: TGTGCCAGCTACCGGACAGCGTACGAGCAGTACTTC. This codes for CASYRTAYEQYF.

The gene calls are TRBV18 and TRBJ1-2, with TRBD1 matching over 7 bases. V trimming: 4 bases; J trimming: 8 bases; junction bases outside the gene matches: 7. Per the germline V gene, CDR1 is KGHSH and CDR2 is LQKENI. CDR3 size: 13 residues. For the CDR3, the DNA is TGTGCCAGCTCACTTACAGGGGATTCGGGCTACACCTTC. Its protein product is CASSLTGDSGYTF.

The V and J genes are TRBV2 and TRBJ1-2; weak D call: TRBD1 (6 bases). This CDR3 spans 16 amino acids. Germline CDR1 SNHLY, CDR2 FYNNEI. The ends were cut back, 3 bases at V and 0 bases at J, with 14 bases in the middle. CDR3 DNA: TGTGCCAGCAGTGAGACGGCAGGGGCCACTAACTATGGCTACACCTTC. Encoded protein: CASSETAGATNYGYTF.